These T cell receptor beta chains were read from a single sample in a study of blood T cell repertoires in COVID-19. Some clones are missing from TCRdb's copy, which holds only in-frame ones; the method was immunoSEQ multiplex PCR. The sample holds under 250,000 clones, roughly 80% seen once. The sequenced material came from PBMCs or T cells enriched from blood (not recorded which). The source is a woman aged 45-59 years who had been exposed to COVID-19. The CDR3 runs from the conserved cysteine through the conserved F or W. A D gene is named only where the DNA matches it firmly. Only part of the rows carry a size: once, few, many, or a class if the clone is expanded.

v_call	clone_size	d_call	j_call	cdr3_nt	cdr3_aa
TRBV18	few	-	TRBJ2-3	TGTGCCAGCTCACCCATCTCCGGGATCCCAGATACGCAGTATTTT	CASSPISGIPDTQYF
TRBV3-1/TRBV3-2	-	-	TRBJ2-1	TGTGCCAGCAGCCCGGATAGGGGTTATCAAATCAGCTCCTACAATGAGCAGTTCTTC	CASSPDRGYQISSYNEQFF
TRBV13	-	TRBD1	TRBJ1-6	TGTGCCAGCAGCTTAAAAGGACAGGTGTTTAATTCACCCCTCCACTTT	CASSLKGQVFNSPLHF
TRBV2	many	-	TRBJ1-2	TGTGCCAGCTTAACAGGGTCGAGTGGCTACACCTTC	CASLTGSSGYTF
TRBV3-1/TRBV3-2	-	TRBD1	TRBJ1-2	TGTGCCAGCAGCCAAGGGACCGGAGGGGGCTCTGGCTACACCTTC	CASSQGTGGGSGYTF
TRBV12-3/TRBV12-4	-	TRBD1	TRBJ1-5	TGTGCCAGCAGTTTTAGGGGGCTTCAGCCCCAGCATTTT	CASSFRGLQPQHF
TRBV5-1	-	-	TRBJ1-1	TGCGCCAGCAGCGTACAGGGGAACACTGAAGCTTTCTTT	CASSVQGNTEAFF
TRBV12-3/TRBV12-4	-	-	TRBJ2-7	TGTGCCAGCAGTCCTAAAGCGGCCTACGAGCAGTACTTC	CASSPKAAYEQYF
TRBV11-2	-	-	TRBJ2-7	TGTGCCAGCAGCTTAGTTCAACAGGCCTTTTCCTACGAGCAGTACTTC	CASSLVQQAFSYEQYF
TRBV6-5	-	TRBD1	TRBJ1-4	TGTGCCAGCAGTTACTCGGGACAGGGAAATGAAAAACTGTTTTTT	CASSYSGQGNEKLFF
TRBV12-3/TRBV12-4	-	TRBD2	TRBJ2-1	TGTGCCAGCGTGGCTGGGGGGGTCGAGCAGTTCTTC	CASVAGGVEQFF
TRBV7-2	-	-	TRBJ1-1	TGTGCCAGCAGCCCCCATTTCATGAACACTGAAGCTTTCTTT	CASSPHFMNTEAFF
TRBV2	-	TRBD1	TRBJ1-5	TGTGCCAGCAGTGACGGAGGGGGCAGAAATCAGCCCCAGCATTTT	CASSDGGGRNQPQHF
TRBV2	-	-	TRBJ1-5	TGTGCCAGCAGTGAACACAAGAATCAGCCCCAGCATTTT	CASSEHKNQPQHF
TRBV6-1	-	TRBD1	TRBJ2-7	TGTGCCAGCAGTGAAGCGGGGACAGGGGCCCCTCAGGCCTACGAGCAGTACTTC	CASSEAGTGAPQAYEQYF
TRBV5-1	-	-	TRBJ1-2	TGCGCCAGCAGCCAACGGGGGACGACCGGCCGGGGCTACACCTTC	CASSQRGTTGRGYTF
TRBV28	few	TRBD1	TRBJ1-6	TGTGCCAGCAAAAGACAGGGCAGTAGCTCCTATAATTCACCCCTCCACTTT	CASKRQGSSSYNSPLHF
TRBV12-3/TRBV12-4	-	-	TRBJ1-1	TGTGCCAGCAGTATCCCCGGGGCTGAAGCTTTCTTT	CASSIPGAEAFF
TRBV6-1	-	-	TRBJ1-3	TGTGCCAGCAGTGAACGAGACATCAGAAACACCATATATTTT	CASSERDIRNTIYF
TRBV18	-	TRBD1	TRBJ1-2	TGTGCCAGCTCACCCCGGACAGGGGGCCAAGGCTACACCTTC	CASSPRTGGQGYTF
TRBV5-1	few	TRBD2	TRBJ2-3	TGCGCCAGCAGCTTGGCGGGGGGGCCAGATACGCAGTATTTT	CASSLAGGPDTQYF
TRBV5-1	-	-	TRBJ1-3	TGCGCCAGCAGCGTTACGGGGGGCGCTGGAAACACCATATATTTT	CASSVTGGAGNTIYF
TRBV12-3/TRBV12-4	-	-	TRBJ1-5	TGTGCCAGCAGGGAGGACGGGGGGCAGCCCCAGCATTTT	CASREDGGQPQHF
TRBV12-5	once	-	TRBJ1-6	TGTGCTAGTGGTTTGGGCCAACTCAATTCACCCCTCCACTTT	CASGLGQLNSPLHF
TRBV13	-	-	TRBJ2-1	TGTGCCAGCTACCTCCGGCTAGCACCCTCCAATGAGCAGTTCTTC	CASYLRLAPSNEQFF
TRBV2	many	-	TRBJ2-5	TGTGCCAGCCTGGCGGTAGCAACCAAACCCCAGGAGACCCAGTACTTC	CASLAVATKPQETQYF
TRBV18	-	-	TRBJ2-7	TGTGCCAGCTCACCACGGAGCAGCTACTACGAGCAGTACTTC	CASSPRSSYYEQYF
TRBV18	-	-	TRBJ1-1	TGTGCCAGCTCACCACGACAGGTTGGGTCGGACACTGAAGCTTTCTTT	CASSPRQVGSDTEAFF
TRBV2	-	-	TRBJ1-4	TGTGCCAGCAGTGACCAAACAGGGAGTGAAAAACTGTTTTTT	CASSDQTGSEKLFF
TRBV27	once	-	TRBJ2-2	TGTGCCAGCAGCCTGGGACTTAACACCGGGGAGCTGTTTTTT	CASSLGLNTGELFF
TRBV2	-	-	TRBJ1-4	TGTGCCAGCAGTGAACGGCAGGTGGCTAATGAAAAACTGTTTTTT	CASSERQVANEKLFF
TRBV28	few	-	TRBJ1-4	TGTGCCAGCCTGCTCGGGGGGGGGAGAGGAAAACTGTTTTTT	CASLLGGGRGKLFF
TRBV7-9	-	TRBD2	TRBJ2-1	TGTGCCAGCAGCTTAGGAGTAGCGGGGCTGAATGAGCAGTTCTTC	CASSLGVAGLNEQFF
TRBV7-9	-	-	TRBJ2-2	TGTGCCAGCAGCCAACTTTGGTCGGGGGAGCTGTTTTTT	CASSQLWSGELFF
TRBV7-9	-	-	TRBJ2-7	TGTGCCAGCAGCTTAGGGGCCTACGGGAACGAGCAGTACTTC	CASSLGAYGNEQYF
TRBV12-5	-	TRBD1	TRBJ1-2	TGTGCTAGTGGTTTGGACAGGGGATATGGCTACACCTTC	CASGLDRGYGYTF
TRBV6-5	once	-	TRBJ1-1	TGTGCCAGCAAGGCGACAGGGAACACTGAAGCTTTCTTT	CASKATGNTEAFF
TRBV10-3	many	TRBD1	TRBJ1-2	TGTGCCATCAGTTTGGGACAGGAGGGCTATGGCTACACCTTC	CAISLGQEGYGYTF
TRBV15	-	-	TRBJ2-5	TGTGCCACCAGCAGAGGGACTTTGGGGAAGACCCAGTACTTC	CATSRGTLGKTQYF
TRBV29-1	-	-	TRBJ1-2	TGCAGCGTTGAAGACAGAGCGACTATCTATGGCTACACCTTC	CSVEDRATIYGYTF
TRBV5-1	-	-	TRBJ1-1	TGCGCCAGCAGCTTGGTTCTAGGGGGAGCGAACACTGAAGCTTTCTTT	CASSLVLGGANTEAFF
TRBV19	-	-	TRBJ2-1	TGTGCCAGCCACAGGGGGGGTCAAAGCTACAATGAGCAGTTCTTC	CASHRGGQSYNEQFF
TRBV28	-	-	TRBJ1-2	TGTGCCAGCAGTTCAGGGACACCCCGCGGGAACTATGGCTACACCTTC	CASSSGTPRGNYGYTF
TRBV19	few	-	TRBJ1-5	TGTGCCAGTAGTACCAACAGGGATCAGCCCCAGCATTTT	CASSTNRDQPQHF
TRBV29-1	-	-	TRBJ2-3	TGCAGCGTTGACTTCTCCACAGATACGCAGTATTTT	CSVDFSTDTQYF
TRBV29-1	-	-	TRBJ1-2	TGCAGCGTTGATCCTAAAGCTAACTATGGCTACACCTTC	CSVDPKANYGYTF
TRBV5-4	-	-	TRBJ2-7	TGTGCCAGCAGCTTGGAGGGGAAATACGAGCAGTACTTC	CASSLEGKYEQYF
TRBV11-1	-	-	TRBJ1-1	TGTGCCAGCAGCTCGCGTACAGAGAACACTGAAGCTTTCTTT	CASSSRTENTEAFF
TRBV18	-	TRBD1	TRBJ2-2	TGTGCCAGCTCACCAAACAGGGGAAGCACCGGGGAGCTGTTTTTT	CASSPNRGSTGELFF
TRBV27	few	-	TRBJ1-4	TGTGCCAGCAGTTTTGGGGGGGTTAATGAAAAACTGTTTTTT	CASSFGGVNEKLFF
TRBV6-5	-	-	TRBJ1-4	TGTGCCAGCAGTTACCTCGGGTCATCTAATGAAAAACTGTTTTTT	CASSYLGSSNEKLFF
TRBV10-3	-	-	TRBJ1-1	TGTGCCATCAGTGGGGCGAGGGGGGGGAACACTGAAGCTTTCTTT	CAISGARGGNTEAFF
TRBV6-6	-	TRBD1	TRBJ1-5	TGTGCCAGCAGTCCAACCGGACAGACAGGGGTGTATCAGCCCCAGCATTTT	CASSPTGQTGVYQPQHF
TRBV11-2	-	-	TRBJ1-2	TGTGCCAGCAGCTATCCATCGGGGGATGGCTACACCTTC	CASSYPSGDGYTF
TRBV7-9	-	TRBD2	TRBJ2-1	TGTGCCAGCAGCATTCTAGCGGGGGGTAATGAGCAGTTCTTC	CASSILAGGNEQFF
TRBV3-1/TRBV3-2	-	TRBD1	TRBJ1-5	TGTGCCAGCAGCCAGGGGACAGGGGTTCAGCCCCAGCATTTT	CASSQGTGVQPQHF
TRBV11-2	once	TRBD2	TRBJ2-7	TGTGCCAGCAGCTTGGGGACTAGCGGGGGGACCTCCTACGAGCAGTACTTC	CASSLGTSGGTSYEQYF